These 16 T cell receptor beta chains share one sample of origin, sequenced in a study of STAT5B mutations in CD4+ large granular lymphocyte leukemia. The repertoire was sequenced with immunoSEQ multiplex PCR; TCRdb's copy has only in-frame clones and lacks some. Of about 35,000 clones in the sample, about 76% were seen once. Specimen: CD4+ T cells from blood buffy coats. Receptors originate from a human donor in good health.

This chain connects TRBV6-1 to TRBJ2-4; D is unclear. The germline CDR1 and CDR2 sequences are MNHNS and SASEGT. The length of the CDR3 is 12 residues. Trimming cost V 2 bases and J 5 bases, with 4 bases left between them. The CDR3 DNA reads TGTGCCAGCAGTGAATCTGAAAACATTCAGTACTTC. Protein: CASSESENIQYF.

The rearrangement links TRBV10-1 to TRBJ2-5, with D possibly being TRBD2 (6 bases). The CDR3 is made up of 13 amino acids. V dropped 6 bases and J dropped 3 bases, with 11 bases sitting between them. Germline V lookup: CDR1 WNHNN, CDR2 SYGVQD (reference sequence). This CDR3 is CASSGTPEETQYF. Here the CDR3 DNA reads TGCGCCAGCAGCGGGACTCCTGAAGAGACCCAGTACTTC.

V and J are TRBV9 and TRBJ2-1; 7 bases are a match to TRBD1. The CDR3 length is 16 residues. With 7 bases clipped from V and 7 bases from J, the junction kept 17 bases outside the gene matches. Looked up from germline, CDR1 is SGDLS and CDR2 is YYNGEE. The CDR3 spells CASGTTGVGWGNEQFF. CDR3 nucleotide sequence: TGTGCCAGCGGAACAACAGGGGTGGGATGGGGGAATGAGCAGTTCTTC.

V gene TRBV9 combines with J gene TRBJ2-2; TRBD1 agrees at 7 bases. The CDR3 loop spans 16 amino acids. From germline, CDR1 is SGDLS and CDR2 YYNGEE. Losses at the gene ends were 5 bases for V and 0 bases for J; bases not matched to a gene: 7. CDR3 amino acids: CASRARDSPNTGELFF. DNA for the CDR3: TGTGCCAGCAGGGCCCGGGACAGTCCGAACACCGGGGAGCTGTTTTTT.

The chain links TRBV6-5 to TRBJ1-2; 8 bases map to TRBD1. V lost 5 bases, J lost 3 bases, and 8 bases stayed unmatched. The germline V gene encodes CDR1 MNHEY and CDR2 SVGAGI. This CDR3 is built from 15 residues. CDR3 residues: CASSSTGQGDYGYTF. In DNA form, the CDR3 reads TGTGCCAGCAGTAGTACTGGACAGGGTGACTATGGCTACACCTTC.

This clone was counted between two and nine times. The chain employs TRBV4-2 and TRBJ2-1; maybe TRBD2 (6 bases). Per the germline V gene, CDR1 is LGHNA and CDR2 is YNFKEQ. V was trimmed by 4 bases and J by 0 bases, leaving 19 bases between them. The CDR3 runs 18 residues. The CDR3 nucleotides read TGTGCCAGCAGCCTCGGGACTTTGCAACTCGGCTCCTACAATGAGCAGTTCTTC. Its protein product is CASSLGTLQLGSYNEQFF.

The rearrangement links TRBV6-6 to TRBJ2-7, with D perhaps being TRBD1 or TRBD2 (7 bases each). This CDR3 has 14 amino acids. The germline gives CDR1 MNHNY, CDR2 SVGAGI (reference sequence). Trimming pared 4 bases from V and 5 bases from J, leaving 15 bases between. The CDR3 is CASSLTGRAHEQYF. DNA of the CDR3: TGTGCCAGCAGTTTGACAGGGAGGGCCCACGAGCAGTACTTC.

This clone was recorded once. The same CDR3 can be traced to other DNA sequences in this sample. The rearrangement joins TRBV9 to TRBJ1-1; no clear D. This CDR3 contains 13 residues. Germline assignment: CDR1 SGDLS and CDR2 YYNGEE. Trimming cost V 0 bases and J 2 bases, with 5 bases left between them. The CDR3 spells CASSVDVNTEAFF. The CDR3 region has the DNA TGTGCCAGCAGCGTAGACGTCAACACTGAAGCTTTCTTT.

CDR3 sequence reads: CASSLVGTNQETQYF. The DNA for the CDR3 is TGCGCCAGCAGCTTGGTGGGGACTAATCAAGAGACCCAGTACTTC. The V call is TRBV5-1, the J call TRBJ2-5; 7 positions agree with TRBD2. This CDR3 contains 15 residues. Germline assignment: CDR1 SGHRS and CDR2 YFSETQ. The ends lost 0 bases at V and 2 bases at J; junction bases unmatched: 4. Based on the CDR3 plus reference TRBV5-1 and TRBJ2-5, the full variable domain is KAGVTQTPRYLIKTRGQQVTLSCSPISGHRSVSWYQQTPGQGLQFLFEYFSETQRNKGNFPGRFSGRQFSNSRSEMNVSTLELGDSALYLCASSLVGTNQETQYFGPGTRLLVL.

This clone came up a few times. CDR3 region: CASSPGTSGQGQFF. The CDR3 coding sequence is TGTGCCAGCAGTCCCGGGACTAGCGGGCAGGGGCAGTTCTTC. V usage is TRBV7-9 and J usage is TRBJ2-1, with TRBD2 identical over 12 bases. CDR1 and CDR2 (germline): SEHNR, FQNEAQ (reference sequence). Trimming took 6 bases from V and 12 from J; bases not matched to a gene: 9. The CDR3 spans 14 residues.

J is TRBJ2-6 and V is TRBV19; D possibly matches TRBD1 or TRBD2 (5 bases each). This CDR3 has 16 amino acids. CDR1 is LNHDA, CDR2 SQIVND, per germline (reference sequence). V shed 8 bases and J shed 1 base, with 15 bases lying between them. As DNA, the CDR3 is TGTGCCAGTGGGCCCCGGGGCTTATCTGGGGCCAACGTCCTGACTTTC. It translates to CASGPRGLSGANVLTF.

This rearrangement joins TRBV6-1 to TRBJ2-1; D may be TRBD2 (6 bases). Deletions cut 2 bases from V and 7 bases from J, with 15 bases between. There are 15 residues in the CDR3. The germline CDR1 and CDR2 sequences are MNHNS and SASEGT. The CDR3 coding sequence is TGTGCCAGCAGTGAATCGGGACTTGTCGGGAATGAGCAGTTCTTC. Its translation: CASSESGLVGNEQFF.

The CDR3 nucleotides read TGTGCCAGCAGCTCCGGGACAGGACATCAGCCCCAGCATTTT. Encoded protein: CASSSGTGHQPQHF. The V call is TRBV7-9, the J call TRBJ1-5, with TRBD1 matching over 8 bases. Looked up from germline, CDR1 is SEHNR and CDR2 is FQNEAQ (reference sequence). This CDR3 is 14 amino acids long. The ends lost 4 bases at V and 5 bases at J; junction bases unmatched: 4.

The chain combines TRBV7-8 with TRBJ2-7; 11 bases fit TRBD2. Trimming at V came to 2 bases and at J to 3 bases, leaving 9 bases not matched to a gene. CDR1 and CDR2 (germline): SGHVS, FQNEAQ. CDR3 length: 17 amino acids. The CDR3 protein is CASSLIAGGQSRYEQYF. DNA for the CDR3: TGTGCCAGCAGCTTAATAGCGGGGGGGCAAAGTCGCTACGAGCAGTACTTC.

The chain links TRBV27 to TRBJ2-7; D remains ambiguous. Deletions cut 5 bases from V and 4 bases from J, with 24 bases between. The CDR3 contains 17 residues. From germline, CDR1 is MNHEY and CDR2 SMNVEV (reference sequence). The CDR3 coding sequence is TGTGCCAGCAGTCCCACCCGACGGGCGGTCCCTCGGTACGAGCAGTACTTC. Translating it yields CASSPTRRAVPRYEQYF.

V and J are TRBV5-4 and TRBJ1-1; a weak D match, TRBD1 (5 bases). The V gene lost 4 bases and the J gene lost 1 base, with 14 bases spanning the gap. CDR3 length equals 15 residues. Germline CDR1 is SGHNT and CDR2 is YYREEE (reference sequence). The CDR3, as DNA: TGTGCCAGCAGCCTGGGTGGGGGGACGAACACTGAAGCTTTCTTT. Amino acid sequence: CASSLGGGTNTEAFF. Supplemented by reference TRBV5-4 and TRBJ1-1, the full variable domain reads ETGVTQSPTHLIKTRGQQVTLRCSSQSGHNTVSWYQQALGQGPQFIFQYYREEENGRGNFPPRFSGLQFPNYSSELNVNALELDDSALYLCASSLGGGTNTEAFFGQGTRLTVV.